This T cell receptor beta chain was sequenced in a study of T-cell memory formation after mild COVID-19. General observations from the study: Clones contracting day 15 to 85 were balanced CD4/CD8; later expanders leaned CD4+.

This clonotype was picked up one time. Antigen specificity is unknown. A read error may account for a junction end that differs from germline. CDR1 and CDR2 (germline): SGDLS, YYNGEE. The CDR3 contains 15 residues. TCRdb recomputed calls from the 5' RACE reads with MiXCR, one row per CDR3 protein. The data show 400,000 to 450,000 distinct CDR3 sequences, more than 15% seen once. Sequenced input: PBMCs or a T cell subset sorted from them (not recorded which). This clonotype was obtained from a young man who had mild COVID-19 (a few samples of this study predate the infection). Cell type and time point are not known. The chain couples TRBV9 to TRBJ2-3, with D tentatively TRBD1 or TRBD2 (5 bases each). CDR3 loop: CDSSVGNGGTDTQYF. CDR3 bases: TGTGACAGCAGCGTAGGGAATGGGGGTACAGATACGCAGTATTTT. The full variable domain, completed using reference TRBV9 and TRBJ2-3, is DSGVTQTPKHLITATGQRVTLRCSPRSGDLSVYWYQQSLDQGLQFLIQYYNGEERAKGNILERFSAQQFPDLHSELNLSSLELGDSALYFCDSSVGNGGTDTQYFGPGTRLTVL.